This paragraph reports one T cell receptor beta chain. Its target is not known. In the same sample, other DNA sequences code for this CDR3. This entry belongs to a study of tumor-infiltrating lymphocytes in localized non-small cell lung cancer. Study information: Resected tumor was paired with non-adjacent uninvolved lung from the same patient. Whole-study findings and limits: No link was found between tumor T-cell fraction and recurrence-free survival. Each assay used a separate piece of the same tissue.

Assay: immunoSEQ multiplex PCR; the TCRdb copy retains only in-frame clones and omits some. The sample shows 25,000 or so clones, nearly 70% of them seen only once. Germline V CDR1 and CDR2: SGHRS, YFSETQ. The CDR3 totals 15 residues. V was clipped by 0 bases and J by 3 bases, with 11 bases between them. The sequenced sample consisted of lung tumor tissue. V gene TRBV5-1 combines with J gene TRBJ2-3; unclear D gene. The receptor was derived from a human donor with non-small cell lung cancer. The CDR3 sequence is CASSLGLSSTDTQYF. As DNA, the CDR3 is TGCGCCAGCAGCTTGGGACTCAGTTCTACAGATACGCAGTATTTT.